This TCR beta chain derives from a study of cytomegalovirus exposure and HLA in healthy donors (dated by TCRdb to the late 2010s). Background on the whole study: An earlier analysis of roughly 500 of the donors reported over 250 Gb of sequence data and 117 million unique TCR beta sequences obtained from approximately 180 million T cells. Roughly 300 gigabases of sequencing data and tens of millions of unique TCR sequences were included in an early release covering about 620 HLA-typed donors. Of the 350 to 450 genotyped donors, approximately 81% were placed in the genetic ancestry cluster associated with self-reported Caucasian donors. The study was designed to test whether signatures of past pathogen exposure could be identified by cataloging public T cell receptors. Using immunosequencing, the study profiled T cell repertoires from about 650 subjects and related those repertoires to cytomegalovirus serostatus. Along with the approximately 600-subject first cohort, a separate validation cohort of approximately 110 different subjects was used. High-throughput TCR immunosequencing, statistical association of individual TCRs with disease status, and machine learning were combined to predict cytomegalovirus infection status. A later analysis re-analyzed previously published TCR beta repertoires from roughly 690 donors and added high-resolution HLA genotyping to study TCR occurrence patterns. In the later analysis, no new phenotypic data were used to find candidate immune exposures; instead, reliance was placed on TCR beta sequences and their occurrence across donors. In an earlier analysis of several hundred of the donors, high-throughput TCR beta sequencing was used to judge whether each TCR beta V gene segment behaved as functional or pseudogenic. Donor age, sex, ethnicity and CMV serostatus were compiled alongside the repertoire data. Genome-wide SNP genotypes for about 55% of the 666 donors were used in a later genetic analysis, which treated that subset as a discovery cohort. All discovery cohort repertoires had been generated using a single sequencing platform. HLA typing covered class I and class II loci at four-digit resolution. Typing coverage varied by locus: about 629-630 donors for A, B, C, DRB1 and DQB1; approximately 560 for DQA1; approximately 610 for DPA1; roughly 470 for DPB1. About 5 DR-DQ haplotypes were handled as single units for association and clustering, since linkage in the cohort was strong. Among some 410 genotyped donors of the cohort, an average of around 220,000 unique TCR beta nucleotide sequences was sequenced per donor, of which 15% to 20% were non-productive.

To note about this clone: Its antigen specificity is not known. No qualities accompany the bases; no much larger clone lies one base away.

The cohort was made up of about 670 healthy bone marrow donors. All cohort members were sampled while nominally healthy, although unrecorded immune exposures were likely present. The donor tested CMV seronegative and was one of the 352 seronegative cohort members. Every donor gave a peripheral blood sample, and the peripheral blood mononuclear cells from that sample were used for TCR beta sequencing. Genomic DNA extraction from the blood cell samples was performed with the Qiagen DNeasy Blood Extraction Kit. Library preparation used the immunoSEQ multiplex PCR assay. The multiplex PCR relied on a mix of 60 forward primers for TCR Vbeta segments and 13 reverse primers for TCR Jbeta segments. Amplification of the CDR3 region of rearranged TCR beta genes was performed with a multiplex PCR assay on genomic DNA. Amplified TCR beta libraries were sequenced as 87-base-pair reads on the Illumina HiSeq System. The original pipeline was this. In a later analysis, some 80 million unique TCR beta chains were counted across the 500 to 850 repertoires, and approximately 11 million of these chains were shared by at least two donors. A nearest-neighbor algorithm error-corrected the raw reads and collapsed the reads into unique sequences, merging closely related sequences to remove PCR and sequencing errors. Alignment of CDR3 sequences to IMGT reference sequences was used to assign V, D and J gene segments. Each retained sequence needed at least a six-nucleotide match to both a V gene segment and a J gene segment. Rearrangements were classified as productive when the CDR3 lacked stop codons and remained in frame with V and J, and all other rearrangements were classified as non-productive. Following IMGT convention, CDR3 was defined as the stretch from the second conserved V-encoded cysteine up to the conserved J-encoded phenylalanine. The earlier analysis of about 530 of the donors excluded any sequence lacking an unambiguous match to a single V gene segment. In an earlier analysis of approximately 610 of the donors, V segments were called functional above 56.7% productive rearrangements and were called segregating when the between-donor standard deviation exceeded 5%. To diagnose cytomegalovirus status from the catalog of TCR beta chain sequences, a statistical classification framework was built. In a later analysis, TCR nucleotide sequences were compared against IMGT/GENE-DB human TR gene sequences so that V and J genes could be assigned. A later analysis assigned CDR3 sequences and most-parsimonious VDJ recombination scenarios with the TCRdist pipeline. In a later analysis, each TCR beta chain was defined by its CDR3 amino acid sequence together with its V-gene family, and reads lacking a unique V-gene family were excluded. A later analysis removed roughly 590 highly shared, low-generation-probability nucleotide sequences to deal with suspected cross-contamination and a sequencing artifact. In a later analysis, a clonal expansion index was calculated for each public chain from normalized within-repertoire ranks of inferred template counts. A later analysis computed generation probabilities with a VDJ recombination model fitted to out-of-frame rearrangements, and checked the results against IGoR. In a later analysis, TCR-TCR, TCR-HLA and TCR-CMV co-occurrence was scored with hypergeometric tests, and a repertoire-size bias correction was applied to TCR pairs. In a later analysis, false discovery rates were estimated by permuting HLA or CMV assignments 20 times. In a later analysis, co-occurring TCRs were grouped using DBSCAN, and TCRdist sequence similarity was added for clustering within HLA-allele-positive subsets. Co-occurrence clustering excluded repertoires with fewer than 30,000 or more than 120,000 public chains, plus five with anomalous nucleotide sharing. TCRdb's version of the immuneACCESS table is confined to in-frame rearrangements and falls short of the full clone set. An unresolved V gene accounts for under half of the shortfall where checked; the remainder is of unknown origin. V and J calls and clone size follow that table, whereas D and trimming were derived from the DNA. The sample table lists more than 90,000 clones, about 74% of them with a count of one. The leading ten clones occupy about 8.3% of the sample.

V is cut by 3 bases and J by 6 bases, and the space between the germline ends is 18 bases. From the cysteine through the phenylalanine, the CDR3 covers 16 amino acids. Only the CDR3 region is kept as DNA, spanning 48 bases read in frame from base 1. The germline V gene provides CDR1 SGHTA and CDR2 FQGTGA. Overall results and qualifications from the work: A cluster of highly shared sequence variants was judged likely to represent a technical artifact of the sequencing pipeline. While some public TCRs were present in many individuals, most TCR sequences turned up only very rarely across donors. Sequencing depth was assumed to be roughly uniform across donors in the presence/absence analyses, though that assumption may not hold. A later analysis found that TCR association rates varied across HLA loci, with DRB1 alleles showing the most associated TCRs and HLA-C alleles the fewest. In a later analysis, most CMV-associated TCR beta chains were found to appear HLA-restricted, with HLA associations seemingly driven largely by CMV exposure. Approximately 18 rarely observed V segments, including chromosome 9 orphons, were excluded from the earlier analysis of some 590 of the donors because counts were too low. In a later analysis, 16,951 TCR beta sequences were associated with specific HLA alleles at a false discovery rate of 0.05. It was suggested by the authors that the approach could potentially be generalized to other disease states and immunological phenotypes. Because HLA typing was unavailable for some donors at each locus, only the typed subset was used in association tests. The only immune exposure information available for the cohort was CMV serostatus. Only TCR beta chains were sequenced in this cohort, and the absence of alpha or paired-chain data limited detectable features. In both the original and validation cohorts, the classifier was reported to diagnose cytomegalovirus status with high specificity and sensitivity. Compared with equally common non-associated chains, HLA-associated TCR beta chains in a later analysis were more clonally expanded and had lower generation probabilities. In vitro tests confirmed that a few of the cytomegalovirus-associated TCR beta chains recognize cytomegalovirus antigens. The study gave a list of 150 to 200 TCR beta chains associated with cytomegalovirus. V-gene and J-gene trimming of TCR beta chains was associated with a missense DCLRE1C variant in a later genetic analysis, and the association was replicated in an independent cohort. An earlier analysis of several hundred of the donors showed that most TCR beta V segments appeared in productive rearrangements either about 87% or about 30% of the time, which broadly matched IMGT annotations. Correlated functional status among segregating V segments might reflect linkage disequilibrium, but an unknown experimental factor could not be ruled out. According to a later analysis, parvovirus B19, influenza, CMV and Epstein-Barr virus appeared linked to several top co-occurrence clusters. Strong co-occurrence of HLA alleles, especially DR and DQ, made assigning TCR associations to individual alleles difficult. Because the 87-base-pair reads could not distinguish some IMGT-functional V segments, including TRBV6-2 and TRBV6-3, those segments were excluded. In a later genetic analysis, fewer N-insertions in productive TCRs were reported among donors in an Asian-associated ancestry cluster than the roughly 640-donor mean. A further reported finding was that TCR beta sequences accurately predicted the HLA-A and HLA-B alleles for most subjects in the first cohort.

Sequencing input: PBMCs. The TCR comes from a female donor in good health and CMV-seronegative. The chain was built from TRBV7-3 and TRBJ2-1; TRBD2 could be the D gene, as 5 bases match. The nucleotide sequence is given as TGTGCCAGCAGCTTTCACCCAGCGGCGGGCGCCAATGAGCAGTTCTTC. This yields the protein CASSFHPAAGANEQFF. The CDR3 plus the reference TRBV7-3 and TRBJ2-1 genes for the other parts give the full variable domain: GAGVSQTPSNKVTEKGKYVELRCDPISGHTALYWYRQSLGQGPEFLIYFQGTGAADDSGLPNDRFFAVRPEGSVSTLKIQRTERGDSAVYLCASSFHPAAGANEQFFGPGTRLTVL.